The rows below give T cell receptor beta chains drawn from one sample of a study of T-cell memory formation after mild COVID-19. TCRdb recomputed calls from the 5' RACE reads with MiXCR, one row per CDR3 protein. Of fewer than 450,000 distinct CDR3 sequences listed, 20% to 25% were seen once; the top ten hold about an eighth. The material sequenced was PBMCs or a T cell subset sorted from them (not recorded which). The receptors originated from an adult woman who had mild COVID-19 (a few samples of this study predate the infection). Cell type and time point are not known. Both conserved end residues are part of each CDR3. A D gene is named only where the DNA matches it firmly. Only some rows state a clone size, as once, few, many or a class for expanded clones.

j_gene: TRBJ2-3
d_gene: -
abundance: -
v_gene: TRBV6-6
CDR3aa: CASSYSFGLRDTQYF
CDR3nt: TGTGCCAGCAGTTACTCTTTTGGGCTAAGAGATACGCAGTATTTT

j_gene: TRBJ2-7
d_gene: -
abundance: few
v_gene: TRBV27
CDR3aa: CASRQGPTSYEQYF
CDR3nt: TGTGCCAGCAGGCAGGGTCCTACCTCCTACGAGCAGTACTTC

j_gene: TRBJ2-7
d_gene: -
abundance: -
v_gene: TRBV3-1
CDR3aa: CASSPLGFEQYF
CDR3nt: TGTGCCAGCAGCCCTTTAGGGTTCGAGCAGTACTTC

j_gene: TRBJ2-2
d_gene: TRBD2
abundance: few
v_gene: TRBV7-9
CDR3aa: CASSSRGTNTGELFF
CDR3nt: TGTGCCAGCAGCTCGCGGGGGACGAACACCGGGGAGCTGTTTTTT

j_gene: TRBJ1-2
d_gene: TRBD1
abundance: few
v_gene: TRBV9
CDR3aa: CASSVETGSLDYGYTF
CDR3nt: TGTGCCAGCAGCGTAGAGACAGGGAGCTTGGACTATGGCTACACCTTC

j_gene: TRBJ1-2
d_gene: -
abundance: few
v_gene: TRBV19
CDR3aa: CASSKQLDYGYTF
CDR3nt: TGTGCCAGTAGTAAACAGCTGGACTATGGCTACACCTTC

j_gene: TRBJ2-1
d_gene: -
abundance: -
v_gene: TRBV14
CDR3aa: CASSHGRARHNEQFF
CDR3nt: TGTGCCAGCAGCCATGGCCGGGCAAGGCACAATGAGCAGTTCTTC

j_gene: TRBJ1-3
d_gene: -
abundance: many
v_gene: TRBV29-1
CDR3aa: CSVGGSSGNTIYF
CDR3nt: TGCAGCGTTGGAGGCTCCTCTGGAAACACCATATATTTT

j_gene: TRBJ1-2
d_gene: -
abundance: few
v_gene: TRBV6-6
CDR3aa: CASSLKQTGYGYTF
CDR3nt: TGTGCCAGCAGTTTAAAGCAGACGGGGTATGGCTACACCTTC

j_gene: TRBJ1-5
d_gene: -
abundance: -
v_gene: TRBV2
CDR3aa: CASRRRENQPQHF
CDR3nt: TGTGCCAGCAGGCGGCGGGAAAATCAGCCCCAGCATTTT

j_gene: TRBJ2-7
d_gene: -
abundance: -
v_gene: TRBV2
CDR3aa: CASIGGLLVTEQYF
CDR3nt: TGTGCCAGCATCGGGGGACTGCTTGTAACCGAGCAGTACTTC

j_gene: TRBJ1-1
d_gene: -
abundance: -
v_gene: TRBV11-2
CDR3aa: CASSSGTPGEAFF
CDR3nt: TGTGCCAGCAGCTCCGGGACCCCCGGTGAAGCTTTCTTT

j_gene: TRBJ2-3
d_gene: TRBD1
abundance: few
v_gene: TRBV7-9
CDR3aa: CASSLKNTGGSTDTQYF
CDR3nt: TGTGCCAGCAGCCTTAAGAACACAGGGGGTAGCACAGATACGCAGTATTTT

j_gene: TRBJ1-1
d_gene: -
abundance: -
v_gene: TRBV3-2
CDR3aa: CASSQEGKGERPPNTEAFF
CDR3nt: TGTGCCAGCAGCCAAGAGGGTAAAGGGGAAAGACCCCCGAACACTGAAGCTTTCTTT

j_gene: TRBJ2-3
d_gene: TRBD2
abundance: few
v_gene: TRBV6-6
CDR3aa: CASRKSGGLNTDTQYF
CDR3nt: TGTGCCAGCAGGAAAAGCGGGGGGCTAAACACAGATACGCAGTATTTT

j_gene: TRBJ2-1
d_gene: -
abundance: -
v_gene: TRBV9
CDR3aa: CASSVAENEQFF
CDR3nt: TGTGCCAGCAGCGTAGCTGAGAATGAGCAGTTCTTC

j_gene: TRBJ2-7
d_gene: TRBD2
abundance: -
v_gene: TRBV12-3/TRBV12-4
CDR3aa: CASSPRLAWDEQYF
CDR3nt: TGTGCCAGCAGTCCTCGACTAGCTTGGGATGAGCAGTACTTC